This note documents a single TCR beta chain sequence. This sample was included in a study of blood T cell repertoires in COVID-19. Germline-derived CDR1 and CDR2 are SGHKS and YYEKEE (reference sequence). The CDR3 loop spans 12 amino acids. Trimming left V 0 bases short and J 4 bases short, with 4 bases between. Methods used by the authors: Estimation of nucleated cell counts relied on the amplification of reference gene primers. The method was immunoSEQ multiplex PCR; TCRdb's version includes in-frame clones alone and lacks a portion of them. V and J calls and clone size are copied from that table; D and trimming were computed from the DNA. This sample has around 70,000 clones; about 89% occur once, and the top ten carry less than 0.65%.

The sequenced sample was peripheral blood. This clonotype was obtained from a man aged 55 to 70 with acute or convalescent COVID-19. The genes are TRBV5-5 and TRBJ1-2, with D uncertain. CDR3 bases: TGTGCCAGCAGCTTGGAGCTCTATGGCTACACCTTC. Encoded protein: CASSLELYGYTF. The full variable domain, in which reference TRBV5-5 and TRBJ1-2 provide the parts outside the CDR3, is DAGVTQSPTHLIKTRGQQVTLRCSPISGHKSVSWYQQVLGQGPQFIFQYYEKEERGRGNFPDRFSARQFPNYSSELNVNALLLGDSALYLCASSLELYGYTFGSGTRLTVV.